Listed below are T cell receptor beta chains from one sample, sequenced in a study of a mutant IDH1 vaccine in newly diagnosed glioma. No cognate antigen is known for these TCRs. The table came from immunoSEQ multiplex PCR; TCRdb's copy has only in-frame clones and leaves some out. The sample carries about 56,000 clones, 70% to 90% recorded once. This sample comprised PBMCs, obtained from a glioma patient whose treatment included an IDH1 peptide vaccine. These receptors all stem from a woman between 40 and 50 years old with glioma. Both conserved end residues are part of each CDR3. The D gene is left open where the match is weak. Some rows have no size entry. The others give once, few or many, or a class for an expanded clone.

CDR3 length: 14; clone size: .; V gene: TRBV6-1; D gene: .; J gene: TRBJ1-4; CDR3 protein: CASLKSGVNEKLFF; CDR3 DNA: TGTGCCAGCTTAAAGTCCGGGGTTAATGAAAAACTGTTTTTT
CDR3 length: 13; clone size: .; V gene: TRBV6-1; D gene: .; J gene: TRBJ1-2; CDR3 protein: CASSVTEVGGYTF; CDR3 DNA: TGTGCCAGCAGTGTGACTGAGGTGGGTGGCTACACCTTC
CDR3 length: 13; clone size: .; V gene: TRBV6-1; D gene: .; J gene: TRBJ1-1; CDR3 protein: CASPGPPNTEAFF; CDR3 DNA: TGTGCCAGCCCTGGGCCGCCTAACACTGAAGCTTTCTTT
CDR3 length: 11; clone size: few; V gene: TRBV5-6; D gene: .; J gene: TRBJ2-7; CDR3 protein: CASSLAGAKYF; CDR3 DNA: TGTGCCAGCAGCTTGGCGGGGGCAAAGTACTTC
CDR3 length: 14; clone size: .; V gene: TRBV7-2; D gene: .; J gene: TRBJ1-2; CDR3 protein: CASTKGLTNYGYTF; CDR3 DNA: TGTGCCAGCACCAAGGGCCTAACTAACTATGGCTACACCTTC
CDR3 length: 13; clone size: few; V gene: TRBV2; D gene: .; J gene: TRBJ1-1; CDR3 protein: CASSDRVNTEAFF; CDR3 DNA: TGTGCCAGCAGTGACAGGGTGAACACTGAAGCTTTCTTT
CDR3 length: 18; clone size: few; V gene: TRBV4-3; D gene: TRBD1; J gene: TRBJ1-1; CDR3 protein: CASSQERWAQGAGTEAFF; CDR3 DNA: TGCGCCAGCAGCCAAGAAAGGTGGGCTCAGGGGGCAGGGACTGAAGCTTTCTTT
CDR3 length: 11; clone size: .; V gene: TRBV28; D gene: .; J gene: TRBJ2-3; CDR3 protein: CASRISDTQYF; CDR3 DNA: TGTGCCAGCAGAATCTCGGATACGCAGTATTTT
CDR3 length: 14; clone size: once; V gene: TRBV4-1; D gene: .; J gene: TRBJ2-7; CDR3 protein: CASSPGTASYEQYF; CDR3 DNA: TGCGCCAGCAGCCCTGGGACGGCGTCCTACGAGCAGTACTTC
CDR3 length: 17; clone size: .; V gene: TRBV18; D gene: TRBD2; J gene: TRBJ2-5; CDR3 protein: CASSPGTQRGGKETQYF; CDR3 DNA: TGTGCCAGCTCACCAGGAACCCAGCGGGGGGGAAAAGAGACCCAGTACTTC
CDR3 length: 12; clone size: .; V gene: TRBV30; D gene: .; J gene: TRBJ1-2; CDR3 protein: CAWSETGTGYTF; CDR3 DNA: TGTGCCTGGAGTGAGACCGGGACAGGCTACACCTTC
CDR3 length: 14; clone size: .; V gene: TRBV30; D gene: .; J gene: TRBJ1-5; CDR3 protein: CAWSRTGNNQPQLF; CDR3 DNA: TGTGCCTGGAGTAGGACCGGGAACAATCAGCCCCAGCTTTTT
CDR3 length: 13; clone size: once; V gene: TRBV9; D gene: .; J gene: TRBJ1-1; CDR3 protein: CASNAAGAGEAFF; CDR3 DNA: TGTGCCAGCAACGCAGCGGGGGCGGGTGAAGCTTTCTTT
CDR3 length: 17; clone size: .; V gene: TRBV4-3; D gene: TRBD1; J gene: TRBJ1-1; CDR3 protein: CASSQDGVGGASTEAFF; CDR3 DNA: TGCGCCAGCAGCCAAGATGGGGTAGGGGGCGCTTCCACTGAAGCTTTCTTT
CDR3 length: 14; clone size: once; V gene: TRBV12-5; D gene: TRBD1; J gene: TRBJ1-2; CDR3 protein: CASGLAGGAVGYTF; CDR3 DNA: TGTGCTAGTGGTTTAGCAGGGGGGGCCGTTGGCTACACCTTC
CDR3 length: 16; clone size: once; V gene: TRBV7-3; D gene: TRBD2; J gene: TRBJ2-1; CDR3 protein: CASSLLSGTTYNEQFF; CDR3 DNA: TGTGCCAGCAGCCTACTTAGCGGGACTACCTACAATGAGCAGTTCTTC
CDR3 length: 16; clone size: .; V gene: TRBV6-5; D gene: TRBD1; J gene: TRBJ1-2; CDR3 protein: CASRYGTASINYGYTF; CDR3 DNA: TGTGCCAGCAGATACGGGACAGCCTCGATTAACTATGGCTACACCTTC
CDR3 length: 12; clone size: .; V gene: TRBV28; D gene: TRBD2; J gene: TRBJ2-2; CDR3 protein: CASSSGTGELFF; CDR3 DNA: TGTGCCAGTTCTAGCGGTACCGGGGAGCTGTTTTTT
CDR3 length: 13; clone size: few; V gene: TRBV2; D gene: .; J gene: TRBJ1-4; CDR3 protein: CASTLHLGTSIPF; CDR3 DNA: TGTGCCAGCACCCTCCACCTCGGGACTTCCATCCCTTTT
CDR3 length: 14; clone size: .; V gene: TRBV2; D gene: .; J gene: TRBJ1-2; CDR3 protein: CASSQGLANYGYTF; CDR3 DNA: TGTGCCAGCAGTCAGGGCCTAGCCAACTATGGCTACACCTTC
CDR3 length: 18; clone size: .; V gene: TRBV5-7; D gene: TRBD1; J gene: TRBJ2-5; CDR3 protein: CASSFIKWTGPPQETQYF; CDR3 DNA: TGTGCCAGCAGCTTCATCAAATGGACAGGGCCTCCCCAAGAGACCCAGTACTTC
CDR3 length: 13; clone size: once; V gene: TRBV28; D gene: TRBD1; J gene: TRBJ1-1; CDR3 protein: CASGTGGYTEAFF; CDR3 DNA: TGTGCCAGCGGGACAGGGGGCTACACTGAAGCTTTCTTT
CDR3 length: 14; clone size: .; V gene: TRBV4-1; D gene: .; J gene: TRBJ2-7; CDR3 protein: CASSQAARSDEQYF; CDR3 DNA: TGCGCCAGCAGCCAAGCGGCAAGGAGTGACGAGCAGTACTTC
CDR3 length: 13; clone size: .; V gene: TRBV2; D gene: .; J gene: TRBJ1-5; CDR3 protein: CASSEGESGPQHF; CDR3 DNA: TGTGCCAGCAGTGAGGGGGAATCTGGACCCCAGCATTTT
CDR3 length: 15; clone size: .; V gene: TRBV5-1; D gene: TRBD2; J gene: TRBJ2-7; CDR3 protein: CASSLGAGLSSEQYF; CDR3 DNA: TGCGCCAGCAGCTTGGGGGCGGGACTATCGAGCGAGCAGTACTTC
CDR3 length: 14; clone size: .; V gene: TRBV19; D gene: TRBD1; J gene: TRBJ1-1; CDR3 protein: CASTMDRGNVRAFF; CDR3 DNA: TGTGCCAGTACCATGGACAGGGGAAATGTCAGAGCTTTCTTT
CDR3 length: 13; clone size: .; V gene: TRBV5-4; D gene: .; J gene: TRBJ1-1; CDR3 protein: CASSLDRNTEAFF; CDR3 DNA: TGTGCCAGCAGCTTGGATAGGAACACTGAAGCTTTCTTT
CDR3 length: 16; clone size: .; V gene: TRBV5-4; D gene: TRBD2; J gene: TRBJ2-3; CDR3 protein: CASSLSRGGTLDTQYF; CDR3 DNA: TGTGCCAGCAGCTTATCGCGGGGGGGTACCTTGGATACGCAGTATTTT
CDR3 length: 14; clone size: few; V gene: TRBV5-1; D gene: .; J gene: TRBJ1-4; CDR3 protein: CASSLTGPGEKLFF; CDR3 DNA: TGCGCCAGCAGCTTGACGGGCCCAGGTGAAAAACTGTTTTTT
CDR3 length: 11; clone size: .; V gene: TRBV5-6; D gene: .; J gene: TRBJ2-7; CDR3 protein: CASSSSYEQYF; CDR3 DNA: TGTGCCAGCAGCTCTTCGTACGAGCAGTACTTC
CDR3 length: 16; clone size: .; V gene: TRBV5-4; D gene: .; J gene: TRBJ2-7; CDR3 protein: CASSLDPGPPTYEQYF; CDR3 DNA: TGTGCCAGCAGCTTGGATCCGGGGCCACCTACCTACGAGCAGTACTTC
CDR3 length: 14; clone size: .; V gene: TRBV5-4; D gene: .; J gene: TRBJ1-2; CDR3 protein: CASRGTTAGYGYTF; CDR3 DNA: TGTGCCAGCAGGGGGACCACGGCGGGCTATGGCTACACCTTC
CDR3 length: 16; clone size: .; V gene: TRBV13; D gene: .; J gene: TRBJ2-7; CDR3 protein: CASSSRLTRISYEQYF; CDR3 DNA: TGTGCCAGCAGCTCCCGTTTGACCAGGATCTCCTACGAGCAGTACTTC
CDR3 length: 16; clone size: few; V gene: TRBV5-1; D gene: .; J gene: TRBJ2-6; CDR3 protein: CASSLTGSSGANVLTF; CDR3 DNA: TGCGCCAGCAGCTTGACAGGTAGCTCTGGGGCCAACGTCCTGACTTTC
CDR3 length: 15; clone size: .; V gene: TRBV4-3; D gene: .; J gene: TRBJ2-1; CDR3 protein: CASSQDWGRNYEQFF; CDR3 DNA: TGCGCCAGCAGCCAAGACTGGGGCAGGAACTATGAGCAGTTCTTC
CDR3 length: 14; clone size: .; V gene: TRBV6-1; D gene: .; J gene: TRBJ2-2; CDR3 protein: CASSEQGRTGELFF; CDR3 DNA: TGTGCCAGCAGTGAACAGGGTCGAACCGGGGAGCTGTTTTTT
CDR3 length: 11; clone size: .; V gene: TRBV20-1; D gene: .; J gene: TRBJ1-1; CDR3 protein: CSVFKEGLAFF; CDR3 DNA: TGCAGTGTCTTCAAGGAGGGGCTTGCTTTCTTT
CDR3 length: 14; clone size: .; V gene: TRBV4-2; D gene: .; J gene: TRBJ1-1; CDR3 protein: CASSAHRSRGEAFF; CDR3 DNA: TGTGCCAGCAGCGCCCACAGGAGTAGGGGTGAAGCTTTCTTT
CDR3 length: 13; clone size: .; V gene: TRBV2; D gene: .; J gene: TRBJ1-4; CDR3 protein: CASRGREDEKLFF; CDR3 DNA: TGTGCCAGCCGCGGGAGGGAAGATGAAAAACTGTTTTTT
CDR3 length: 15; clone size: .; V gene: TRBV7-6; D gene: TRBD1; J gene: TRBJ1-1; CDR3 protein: CASSFVTGGNTEAFF; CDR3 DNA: TGTGCCAGCAGCTTTGTGACAGGGGGGAACACTGAAGCTTTCTTT
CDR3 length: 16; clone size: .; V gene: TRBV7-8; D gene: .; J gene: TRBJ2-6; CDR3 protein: CASSFPGGSGANVLTF; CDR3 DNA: TGTGCCAGCAGCTTCCCTGGTGGCTCTGGGGCCAACGTCCTGACTTTC
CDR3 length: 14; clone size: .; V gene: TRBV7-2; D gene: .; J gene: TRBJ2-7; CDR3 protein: CASSAAGLNYEQYF; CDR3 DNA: TGTGCCAGCAGCGCTGCCGGGCTAAACTACGAGCAGTACTTC
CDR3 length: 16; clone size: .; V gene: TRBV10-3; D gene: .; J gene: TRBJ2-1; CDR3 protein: CAISESSQGGNNEQFF; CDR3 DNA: TGTGCCATCAGTGAGTCATCACAGGGGGGGAACAATGAGCAGTTCTTC
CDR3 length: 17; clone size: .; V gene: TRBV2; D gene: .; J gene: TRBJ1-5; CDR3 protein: CASSLRQMRNSNQPQHF; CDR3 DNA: TGTGCCAGCAGTCTTAGACAGATGAGGAATAGCAATCAGCCCCAGCATTTT
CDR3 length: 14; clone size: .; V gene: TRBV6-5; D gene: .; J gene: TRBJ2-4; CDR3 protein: CASSYSGVGNIQYF; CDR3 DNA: TGTGCCAGCAGTTACTCAGGCGTGGGTAACATTCAGTACTTC